One and the same sample provided the 16 T cell receptor beta chains below, sequenced in a study of cytomegalovirus exposure and HLA in healthy donors. The PCR ran on 60 Vbeta and 13 Jbeta primers. Profiling relied on immunoSEQ multiplex PCR, and the TCRdb table lists in-frame clones only, not all of them. This sample has about 160,000 clones; 65% to 85% occur once, and the top ten carry under 3%. The sequencing input was PBMCs. The receptor set was obtained from a woman aged 50 to 60 in good health and CMV-seropositive.

The chain couples TRBV18 to TRBJ1-5, with 7 bases that match TRBD1. The germline CDR1 and CDR2 sequences are KGHSH and LQKENI. The CDR3 has 14 residues. After removal of 6 bases from V and 8 bases from J, the junction contained 10 bases not matched to a gene. CDR3 sequence reads: CASSLQGRMEPQHF. The CDR3 coding sequence is TGTGCCAGCTCCCTACAGGGGAGGATGGAGCCCCAGCATTTT.

This rearrangement joins TRBV14 to TRBJ1-4; no clear D. Germline CDR1 and CDR2: SGHDN and FVKESK. V was clipped by 5 bases and J by 3 bases, with 13 bases between them. The CDR3 is made up of 15 amino acids. CDR3 in amino acids: CASSERIGANEKLFF. The DNA of the CDR3 is TGTGCCAGCAGCGAAAGGATCGGGGCTAATGAAAAACTGTTTTTT.

This clone was seen a single time. This chain uses TRBV27 with TRBJ1-1; TRBD1 agrees at 8 bases. CDR3 length equals 15 residues. The germline V gene encodes CDR1 MNHEY and CDR2 SMNVEV (reference sequence). V lost 7 bases, J lost 6 bases, and 13 bases stayed unmatched. CDR3 protein: CASKLQGERGAEAFF. DNA of the CDR3: TGTGCCAGCAAACTACAGGGGGAGAGGGGTGCTGAAGCTTTCTTT.

The sample holds one count of this clone. The chain is built from TRBV7-8 and TRBJ2-7, with a possible D match to TRBD2 (6 bases). The V gene lost 1 base and the J gene lost 5 bases, with 6 bases spanning the gap. From germline, CDR1 is SGHVS and CDR2 FQNEAQ. This CDR3 region has 12 residues. The CDR3 DNA sequence: TGTGCCAGCAGCTTAGGCGGGGACGAGCAGTACTTC. This translates into CASSLGGDEQYF.

This chain connects TRBV6-1 to TRBJ2-5; a possible D gene is TRBD2 (5 bases). Germline V CDR1 and CDR2: MNHNS, SASEGT. The V gene lost 5 bases and the J gene lost 1 base, with 8 bases spanning the gap. CDR3 size: 13 residues. The CDR3 is CASSKSGQETQYF. Written as DNA, the CDR3 is TGTGCCAGCAGTAAGAGCGGCCAAGAGACCCAGTACTTC.

This chain uses TRBV7-2 with TRBJ2-3, with D maybe TRBD2 (5 bases). This CDR3 is built from 16 residues. Looked up from germline, CDR1 is SGHTA and CDR2 is FQGNSA. Trimming pared 1 base from V and 3 bases from J, leaving 14 bases between. CDR3 loop: CASSLEGNRRTDTQYF. CDR3 nucleotide sequence: TGTGCCAGCAGCTTAGAGGGCAATAGGAGGACAGATACGCAGTATTTT.

The chain uses TRBV19 and TRBJ1-4, with a possible D match to TRBD1 (5 bases). Germline CDR1 reads LNHDA; CDR2 reads SQIVND (reference sequence). The germline V and J ends were trimmed by 6 bases and 1 base, with 9 bases remaining between them. The CDR3 runs 14 residues. The CDR3 loop reads CASSHRLTNEKLFF. The CDR3 bases are TGTGCCAGTAGCCACAGGTTAACTAATGAAAAACTGTTTTTT.

The chain employs TRBV5-1 and TRBJ1-2, with D tentatively TRBD1 (6 bases). The CDR3 covers 14 residues. Trimming pared 2 bases from V and 4 bases from J, leaving 12 bases between. Germline CDR1 and CDR2: SGHRS and YFSETQ. CDR3 DNA: TGCGCCAGCAGCTTACAGACAGGTCTCTATGGCTACACCTTC. Encoded protein: CASSLQTGLYGYTF.

V is TRBV2 and J is TRBJ1-6; 8 nucleotides line up with TRBD1. The CDR3 length is 14 residues. Germline V gene data show CDR1 as SNHLY and CDR2 as FYNNEI. The trim removed 6 bases at V and 6 bases at J, leaving 4 bases unmatched. The CDR3 here is CASRRTGSNSPLHF. DNA of the CDR3: TGTGCCAGCAGGAGGACAGGGTCTAATTCACCCCTCCACTTT.

The chain couples TRBV18 to TRBJ1-4, with 9 bases matching TRBD1. CDR1 and CDR2 (germline): KGHSH, LQKENI. The length of the CDR3 is 15 residues. Unmatched junction bases numbered 5, after V lost 4 bases and J lost 5 bases. CDR3 sequence reads: CASSLRTGANEKLFF. CDR3 in DNA: TGTGCCAGCTCACTACGGACAGGGGCAAATGAAAAACTGTTTTTT.

The chain uses TRBV10-3 and TRBJ1-3; 9 bases fit TRBD1. Per germline, CDR1 ENHRY and CDR2 SYGVKD. The CDR3 spans 17 residues. With 2 bases clipped from V and 0 bases from J, the junction kept 5 bases outside the gene matches. The CDR3 coding sequence is TGTGCCATCAGTGAGCCATGGGGACAGGGCTCTGGAAACACCATATATTTT. This translates into CAISEPWGQGSGNTIYF.

This clone has a single count. The J gene is TRBJ2-5, the V gene TRBV5-6; D might be TRBD1 (6 bases). Germline V gene lookup returns CDR1 SGHDT and CDR2 YYEEEE. This CDR3 region has 14 residues. V was pared by 4 bases and J by 5 bases, with 15 bases between. CDR3 bases: TGTGCCAGCAGCAGCAGGACAGCCGGGGAGACCCAGTACTTC. Amino acid sequence: CASSSRTAGETQYF.

The J gene is TRBJ1-4, the V gene TRBV4-2, with D hard to call. The V end was cut by 1 base, the J end by 3 bases, with 6 bases between. The germline V gene has CDR1 LGHNA and CDR2 YNFKEQ. This CDR3 has 14 residues. CDR3 DNA: TGTGCCAGCAGCCAAGGAGCCTCTAATGAAAAACTGTTTTTT. It specifies CASSQGASNEKLFF.

The CDR3 sequence is CASSWTGGYTEAFF. DNA for the CDR3: TGTGCCAGTAGTTGGACAGGGGGTTACACTGAAGCTTTCTTT. This rearrangement joins TRBV19 to TRBJ1-1; 10 nucleotides agree with TRBD1. The CDR3 is 14 residues long. J lost 3 bases, V lost 5 bases, and 3 bases had no gene match. Per germline, CDR1 LNHDA and CDR2 SQIVND (reference sequence).

The chain carries TRBV6-5 and TRBJ2-5; 8 bases map to TRBD2. Germline CDR1 reads MNHEY; CDR2 reads SVGAGI. With 6 bases clipped from V and 5 bases from J, the junction kept 5 bases outside the gene matches. The CDR3 runs 13 residues. CDR3 nucleotide sequence: TGTGCCAGCAGCCGTAGCGGGGTTGAGACCCAGTACTTC. This codes for CASSRSGVETQYF.

The chain is built from TRBV6-1 and TRBJ2-2; unclear D gene. The germline V gene encodes CDR1 MNHNS and CDR2 SASEGT. V lost 6 bases and J lost 6, with 14 bases in between. The CDR3 contains 14 residues. This CDR3 is CASRLTTVAGELFF. The CDR3, as DNA: TGTGCCAGCAGGCTTACAACAGTAGCCGGGGAGCTGTTTTTT.